These 3 T cell receptor beta chains originate from one sample sequenced in a study of blood T cell repertoires in COVID-19. The method was immunoSEQ multiplex PCR; TCRdb's version includes in-frame clones alone and lacks a portion of them. The sample includes 150,000 to 200,000 clones, roughly 84% seen only once; the top ten take roughly 15%. Sequences were obtained from peripheral blood. The source is a woman in her 70s with COVID-19, enrolled during active disease.

This chain joins TRBV5-5 and TRBJ1-1, with TRBD1 matching 12 bases. Trimming cost V 3 bases and J 4 bases; bases outside gene matches: 7. CDR3 size: 16 residues. The germline CDR1 and CDR2 sequences are SGHKS and YYEKEE (reference sequence). In nucleotides, the CDR3 is TGTGCCAGCAGCTGGGGACAGGGGGCGTTTGGCACTGAAGCTTTCTTT. This gives the protein CASSWGQGAFGTEAFF.

The chain combines TRBV28 with TRBJ1-1, with 8 nucleotides matching TRBD1. Per the germline V gene, CDR1 is MDHEN and CDR2 is SYDVKM. The CDR3 consists of 16 residues. The J segment lost 0 bases and the V segment lost 4 bases, leaving 7 bases of the junction unmatched. The CDR3 coding sequence is TGTGCCAGCAGTTCCTCAGGGGGCGTAATGAACACTGAAGCTTTCTTT. This encodes CASSSSGGVMNTEAFF.

This clone was detected once. The chain carries TRBV6-2 or TRBV6-3 and TRBJ1-6; no firm D call. CDR3 length equals 11 residues. V gave up 5 bases and J gave up 8 bases, with 4 bases separating them. Germline V gene sequence: CDR1 MNHEY, CDR2 SVGEGT. CDR3 sequence reads: CASSADSPLHF. The CDR3 bases are TGTGCCAGCAGTGCGGATTCACCCCTCCACTTT.